This T cell receptor (beta chain) derives from a study of Ad26.COV2.S vaccination and SARS-CoV-2 variants. This table comes from immunoSEQ multiplex PCR, and its TCRdb copy is limited to in-frame clones, with some not included. The repertoire holds more than 300,000 clones, roughly 84% seen once, with approximately 1.9% in the top ten. V dropped 4 bases and J dropped 5; count of bases not matched to a gene: 13. The CDR3 contains 16 residues. Germline V gene sequence: CDR1 LNHDA, CDR2 SQIVND (reference sequence). Treatment of the sample: around 19 received Ad26.COV2.S at low or high dose, single or two shots; 5 received placebo; per-sample allocation not given. The samples date from day 63 after the first vaccine or placebo injection.

Here the sequenced sample was peripheral blood, taken in a trial of Ad26.COV2.S vaccine versus placebo. The chain employs TRBV19 and TRBJ1-2; TRBD1 matches at 7 bases. The sequence derives from a person aged 18-65 years who received the Ad26.COV2.S COVID-19 vaccine or a placebo. CDR3 protein: CASSKGSTGYLYGYTF. The CDR3 bases are TGTGCCAGTAGTAAGGGCTCGACAGGGTACCTTTATGGCTACACCTTC.